Listed below are T cell receptor beta chains from one sample, sequenced in a study of response to subunit inactivated influenza vaccine. One entry per CDR3 protein results from TCRdb running MiXCR on the RT-PCR reads. The sample has more than 700,000 distinct CDR3 sequences, about 20% seen once. The source material was PBMCs from blood, sampled less than 6 days after vaccination. The source is a man aged 45-65 years who received an inactivated influenza vaccine. CDR3s include the opening cysteine and the closing phenylalanine or tryptophan. A D gene is named only where the DNA matches it firmly. Where a row states a size, it is once, few, many or the class of an expanded clone; other rows omit it.

clone_size,j_call,v_call,d_call,cdr3_nt,cdr3_aa
few,TRBJ2-3,TRBV7-3,TRBD2,TGTGCCAGCAGCGCCAGGACTAGCGCCTATGATACGCAGTATTTT,CASSARTSAYDTQYF
.,TRBJ2-7,TRBV20-1,TRBD2,TGCAGTGCTAGAGCTCTCAGCGGGAGGATTTACGAGCAGTACTTC,CSARALSGRIYEQYF
few,TRBJ2-7,TRBV6-2/TRBV6-3,.,TGTGCCAGCAGGGCGCCGAACCCTACCTACGAGCAGTACTTC,CASRAPNPTYEQYF
few,TRBJ1-1,TRBV5-6,.,TGTGCCAGCAGCTTGGTCAGACAGACGAACACTGAAGCTTTCTTT,CASSLVRQTNTEAFF
few,TRBJ1-5,TRBV15,.,TGTGCCACCAGCTTAGGGGTGGGTCTCAATCAGCCCCAGCATTTT,CATSLGVGLNQPQHF
.,TRBJ2-7,TRBV15,.,TGTGCCACCAGCAGAGATTTCAGCTCCTACGAGCAGTACTTC,CATSRDFSSYEQYF
few,TRBJ2-3,TRBV5-4,.,TGTGCCAGCACCTACGGAACCGACGGACTTGCAGATACGCAGTATTTT,CASTYGTDGLADTQYF
few,TRBJ1-3,TRBV3-1,.,TGTGCCAGCAGCCAAGAGGAGGGAAACACCATATATTTT,CASSQEEGNTIYF
.,TRBJ2-5,TRBV5-1,TRBD2,TGCGCCAGCAGCCCGGGGACTAGCGGGGGGCGAGAGACCCAGTACTTC,CASSPGTSGGRETQYF
.,TRBJ2-2,TRBV4-3,.,TGCGCCAGCAGCCAAGTATCCGGGGAGCTGTTTTTT,CASSQVSGELFF
few,TRBJ2-3,TRBV6-4,.,TGTGCCAGCAGTGACTCGACGCTAGCGATGGCGCAGTATTTT,CASSDSTLAMAQYF
.,TRBJ2-5,TRBV24-1,.,TGTGCCACCAGTGATTCGTTAAGTAGGAGGGACGATGGGACCCAGTACTTC,CATSDSLSRRDDGTQYF
few,TRBJ2-2,TRBV5-1,.,TGCGCCAGCAGCTCGGGACTCAAACCCGGGGAGCTGTTTTTT,CASSSGLKPGELFF
many,TRBJ2-7,TRBV5-1,.,TGCGCCAGCAGCGGACCTATAAGGGGGACCCTGGGGAGGCAGTACTTC,CASSGPIRGTLGRQYF
few,TRBJ2-7,TRBV6-5,.,TGTGCCAGCAGTTATAATTTAGGGGACGAGCAGTACTTC,CASSYNLGDEQYF
.,TRBJ1-2,TRBV7-2,.,TGTGCCAGCAGCTTAGACCAGGGCAGCTACACCTTC,CASSLDQGSYTF
many,TRBJ1-4,TRBV12-3/TRBV12-4,.,TGTGCCAGCAGTTTGGGTGGGAATGAAAAACTGTTTTTT,CASSLGGNEKLFF
.,TRBJ2-1,TRBV20-1,.,TGCAGTGCTAGCGAAGTCGGGACTCCGGGGGACAATGAGCAGTTCTTC,CSASEVGTPGDNEQFF
few,TRBJ1-2,TRBV20-1,.,TGCAGTGCTTCCGACAGGAACTATGGCTACACCTTC,CSASDRNYGYTF
.,TRBJ1-6,TRBV28,.,TGTGCCAGCAGTTCAACCGACACTTCACCCCTCCACTTT,CASSSTDTSPLHF
.,TRBJ2-7,TRBV7-2,TRBD1,TGTGCCAGCAGCTCCGACAGGGTAACCGAGCAGTACTTC,CASSSDRVTEQYF
few,TRBJ2-5,TRBV20-1,TRBD1,TGCAGTGCTAGAGATTATAGGGACAGGGTTGAGACCCAGTACTTC,CSARDYRDRVETQYF
many,TRBJ2-2,TRBV28,TRBD2,TGTGCCAGCAGTCCCGGGAGGGACACCGGGGAGCTGTTTTTT,CASSPGRDTGELFF
.,TRBJ2-7,TRBV4-3,TRBD1,TGCGCCAGCAGCCAAGGGACAGGCGCTTCCTACGAGCAGTACTTC,CASSQGTGASYEQYF
few,TRBJ2-7,TRBV6-5,.,TGTGCCAGCAGTTATGACGGCGCCTATGGGGAGCAGTACTTC,CASSYDGAYGEQYF
many,TRBJ2-1,TRBV10-3,.,TGTGCCATCAGTGAATGGGGAGCGACCTATGAGCAGTTCTTC,CAISEWGATYEQFF
.,TRBJ2-5,TRBV4-3,.,TGCGCCAGCAGTCCCAGCACGGGCAGGGAGACCCAGTACTTC,CASSPSTGRETQYF
few,TRBJ2-7,TRBV6-1,.,TGTGCCAGCAGGGGGGGGGCCGAGCTAGCCTACGAGCAGTACTTC,CASRGGAELAYEQYF
once,TRBJ2-5,TRBV7-8,TRBD2,TGTGCCAGCAGCTTACCCGGGACTAGCGGGGGGCCCTACCTGCAAGAGACCCGGTACTTC,CASSLPGTSGGPYLQETRYF
many,TRBJ2-5,TRBV15,.,TGTGCCACCAGCCTTCGGGGTGGGTCAGAGACCCAGTACTTC,CATSLRGGSETQYF
.,TRBJ1-1,TRBV12-3/TRBV12-4,.,TGTGCCAGCAGTGCCCCAACAGCTGGCTCTGAAGCTTTCTTT,CASSAPTAGSEAFF
.,TRBJ2-7,TRBV2,.,TGTGCCAGCAGGTGGGACCCCTACGAGCAGTACTTC,CASRWDPYEQYF
few,TRBJ2-7,TRBV3-1,TRBD2,TGTGCCAGCAGCCCGAGCGGGACTAGCGGGACATACGAGCAGTACTTC,CASSPSGTSGTYEQYF
.,TRBJ2-3,TRBV12-3/TRBV12-4,TRBD2,TGTGCCAGCAGTCCCCAGCGGGGGGGAGGCACAGATACGCAGTATTTT,CASSPQRGGGTDTQYF
.,TRBJ2-5,TRBV12-3/TRBV12-4,TRBD1,TGTGCCAGCAGTTTCCAATCCGGGACAGGGGAAGAGACCCAGTACTTC,CASSFQSGTGEETQYF
.,TRBJ2-5,TRBV28,TRBD2,TGTGCCAGCAGTTCACTGAGCGGGGGGCAAGAGACCCAGTACTTC,CASSSLSGGQETQYF
few,TRBJ2-3,TRBV10-3,TRBD1,TGTGCCATCAGTGGGGGACAGACAGCAGATACGCAGTATTTT,CAISGGQTADTQYF
.,TRBJ2-1,TRBV24-1,TRBD1,TGTGCCACCAGTGGCGCCGGGACAGGGTCCTTCAATGAGCAGTTCTTC,CATSGAGTGSFNEQFF
.,TRBJ2-6,TRBV19,.,TGTGCCAGTAGGGGGACCTCAGGGCTTCAAACCTCTGGGGCCAACGTCCTGACTTTC,CASRGTSGLQTSGANVLTF
few,TRBJ1-5,TRBV29-1,TRBD1,TGCAGCGTTGAAGGGACAGGGGTAAACCAGCCCCAGCATTTT,CSVEGTGVNQPQHF
.,TRBJ1-2,TRBV20-1,.,TGCAGTGCAGAGGGGACAACCTATAACTATGGCTACACCTTC,CSAEGTTYNYGYTF
.,TRBJ2-7,TRBV28,TRBD1,TGTGCCAGCAGCCCCGGGACAGTCTTATTC,CASSPGTVLF
.,TRBJ1-2,TRBV6-2/TRBV6-3,.,TGTGCCAGCAGCCCTGTGGACAGCGCCTATGGCTACACCTTC,CASSPVDSAYGYTF
few,TRBJ1-2,TRBV20-1,.,TGCAGTGCTAGAGATAGTACAGCCGTTAACTATGGCTACACCTTC,CSARDSTAVNYGYTF
.,TRBJ1-2,TRBV7-9,TRBD1,TGTGCCAGCAGCTTTAGACAGGGTACGAATGGCTACACCTTC,CASSFRQGTNGYTF
.,TRBJ1-6,TRBV30,.,TGTGCCTGGAGTGCCGGGGCCGATAATTCACCCCTCCACTTT,CAWSAGADNSPLHF
many,TRBJ1-1,TRBV12-3/TRBV12-4,.,TGTGCCAGCGCCCCCCAGCGGCAATTGAACACTGAAGCTTTCTTT,CASAPQRQLNTEAFF
.,TRBJ2-1,TRBV29-1,TRBD2,TGCAGCGTTGAACGAGGACTAGCGGGACTCTATGAGCAGTTCTTC,CSVERGLAGLYEQFF
many,TRBJ2-7,TRBV29-1,.,TGCAGCGTTGAAGATCCTGGTGAGTCCTACGAGCAGTACTTC,CSVEDPGESYEQYF
.,TRBJ2-7,TRBV11-2,.,TGTGCCAGCAGCTTAGTGGCTACCTCCTACGAGCAGTACTTC,CASSLVATSYEQYF
few,TRBJ1-2,TRBV7-2,.,TGTGCCAGCACCCAGGGGCCTAACTATGGCTACACCTTC,CASTQGPNYGYTF
.,TRBJ1-1,TRBV6-5,TRBD1,TGTGCCAGCAGTAACTCAGGGGGTCAGACTGAAGCTTTCTTT,CASSNSGGQTEAFF
many,TRBJ2-7,TRBV4-1,.,TGTGCCAGCAGTCAGGACACTTACGAGCAGTACTTC,CASSQDTYEQYF
few,TRBJ1-5,TRBV7-2,.,TGTGCCAGCAGCTTACAGCATAGCAATCAGCCCCAGCATTTT,CASSLQHSNQPQHF
few,TRBJ2-2,TRBV12-3/TRBV12-4,TRBD2,TGTGCCAGCAGTTTAGCCTCCGGGAGGGCCCCCGGGGAGCTGTTTTTT,CASSLASGRAPGELFF